Described below is a single T cell receptor beta chain sequence and its context. Which antigen it targets is not known. Base qualities are not provided; no much larger clone lies one nucleotide away. The data were obtained in a study of control samples from healthy donors and cancer patients (dated by TCRdb to 2020 to 2021). Trimming takes 7 bases from V and 4 bases from J, and the germline ends sit 13 bases apart. Its CDR3 holds 13 amino acids, cysteine through phenylalanine. Only CDR3 DNA remains: 39 bases, in frame from the first base. The germline V gene supplies CDR1 MGHDK and CDR2 SYGVNS. The library was built by means of the immunoSEQ multiplex PCR assay. TCRdb carries this immuneACCESS record with in-frame sequences only. Its versions omit some clonotypes, under half of them owing to an unresolved V gene in the studies checked, with the rest unexplained. The sample data list about 120,000 clones, and about 87% of these were observed just once. Over 10% of the sample is in the top ten clones.

The source material was blood. Rearrangement joined TRBV25-1 to TRBJ2-5; TRBD1 is possibly the D segment (5 matching bases). The source of this sequence is a man aged 30-40 years in good health. The nucleotide sequence is given as TGTGCCAGCACCCCAGGGAACGGAGAGACCCAGTACTTC. Its protein is CASTPGNGETQYF.